What follows describes a single TCR beta chain. Random hexamers served to reverse transcribe roughly 0.5 to 1 ug RNA. One entry per CDR3 protein results from TCRdb running MiXCR on the immunoSEQ multiplex PCR reads. The sample lists about 400,000 distinct CDR3 sequences, 85% occurring once. Germline lookup yields CDR1 MDHEN and CDR2 SYDVKM. The CDR3 extends over 15 amino acids. J gave up 0 bases and V 8 bases, and 10 bases lay outside the gene matches. The data stem from a study of CD8 T cells in Susac syndrome. The clonotype comes from a human donor with multiple sclerosis. This sequence joins TRBV28 and TRBJ2-7; 7 bases align to TRBD2. The source material was CD8+ T cells from PBMCs. The CDR3 DNA reads as TGTGCCAGCTCTTTTGATCCGGGGGGCTCCTACGAGCAGTACTTC. Amino acids: CASSFDPGGSYEQYF.